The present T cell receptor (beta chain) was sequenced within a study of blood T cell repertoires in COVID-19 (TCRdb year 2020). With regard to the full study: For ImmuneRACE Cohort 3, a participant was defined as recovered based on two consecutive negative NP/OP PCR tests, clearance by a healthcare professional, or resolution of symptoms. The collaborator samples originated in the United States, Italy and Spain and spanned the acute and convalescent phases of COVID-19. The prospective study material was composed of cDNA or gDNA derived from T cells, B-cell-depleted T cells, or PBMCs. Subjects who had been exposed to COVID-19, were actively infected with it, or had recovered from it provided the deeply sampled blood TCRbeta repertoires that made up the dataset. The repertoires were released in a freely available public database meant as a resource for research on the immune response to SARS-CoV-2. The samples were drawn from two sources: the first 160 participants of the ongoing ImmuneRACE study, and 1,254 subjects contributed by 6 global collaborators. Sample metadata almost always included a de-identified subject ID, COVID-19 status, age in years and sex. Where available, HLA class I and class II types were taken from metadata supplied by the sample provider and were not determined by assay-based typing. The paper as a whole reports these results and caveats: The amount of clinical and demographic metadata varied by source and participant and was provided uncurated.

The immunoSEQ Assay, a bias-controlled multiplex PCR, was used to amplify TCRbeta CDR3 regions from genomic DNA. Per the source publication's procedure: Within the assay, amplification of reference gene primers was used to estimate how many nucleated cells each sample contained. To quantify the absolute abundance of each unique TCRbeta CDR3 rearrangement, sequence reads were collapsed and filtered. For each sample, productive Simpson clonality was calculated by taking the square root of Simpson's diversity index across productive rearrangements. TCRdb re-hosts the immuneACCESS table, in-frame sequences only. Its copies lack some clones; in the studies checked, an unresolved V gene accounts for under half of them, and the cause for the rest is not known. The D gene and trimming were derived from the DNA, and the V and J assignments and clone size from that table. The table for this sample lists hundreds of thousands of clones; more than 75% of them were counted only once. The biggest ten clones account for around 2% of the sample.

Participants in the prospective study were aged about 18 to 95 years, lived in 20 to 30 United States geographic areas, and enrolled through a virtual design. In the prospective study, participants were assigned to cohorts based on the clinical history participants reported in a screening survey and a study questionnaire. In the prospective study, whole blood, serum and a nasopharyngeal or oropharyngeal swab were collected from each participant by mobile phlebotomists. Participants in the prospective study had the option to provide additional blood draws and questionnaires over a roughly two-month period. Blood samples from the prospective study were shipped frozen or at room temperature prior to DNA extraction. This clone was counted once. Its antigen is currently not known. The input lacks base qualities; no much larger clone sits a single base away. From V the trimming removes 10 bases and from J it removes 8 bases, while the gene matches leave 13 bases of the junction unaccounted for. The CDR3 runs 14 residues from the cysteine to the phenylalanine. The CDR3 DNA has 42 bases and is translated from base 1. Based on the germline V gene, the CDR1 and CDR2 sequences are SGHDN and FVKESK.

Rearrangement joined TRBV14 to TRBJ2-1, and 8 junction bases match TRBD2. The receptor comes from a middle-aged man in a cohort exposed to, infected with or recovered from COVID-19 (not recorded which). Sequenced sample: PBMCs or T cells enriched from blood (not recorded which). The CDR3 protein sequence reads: CATVGGREDHEQFF. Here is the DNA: TGTGCCACCGTTGGGGGGCGGGAGGACCATGAGCAGTTCTTC.